These T cell receptor beta chains were read from a single sample in a study of blood T cell repertoires in COVID-19. The table came from immunoSEQ multiplex PCR; TCRdb's copy has only in-frame clones and leaves some out. The sample shows 250,000 or so clones, 70% to 90% of them seen only once. The sample consisted of peripheral blood. These receptors were obtained from a woman aged 25 to 45 with COVID-19, enrolled during active disease. CDR3s include the opening cysteine and the closing phenylalanine or tryptophan. The order of the fields is V gene, clone size, CDR3 length, J gene, D gene, CDR3 DNA, CDR3 protein. D genes are given only for firm matches. Only part of the rows carry a size: once, few, many, or a class if the clone is expanded.

v_call: TRBV7-2
clone_size: NA
cdr3_length: 16
j_call: TRBJ2-2
d_call: TRBD1
cdr3_nt: TGTGCCAGCAGCCTCGGACAGGGGGCGGTCACCGGGGAGCTGTTTTTT
cdr3_aa: CASSLGQGAVTGELFF

v_call: TRBV7-8
clone_size: NA
cdr3_length: 17
j_call: TRBJ1-2
d_call: TRBD1
cdr3_nt: TGTGCCAGCAGCTACAGTAGGGGACAGGGGACAAACTATGGCTACACCTTC
cdr3_aa: CASSYSRGQGTNYGYTF

v_call: TRBV27
clone_size: once
cdr3_length: 14
j_call: TRBJ2-3
d_call: NA
cdr3_nt: TGTGCCAGCAGTTTTGGGGCCCAAGGGGATACGCAGTATTTT
cdr3_aa: CASSFGAQGDTQYF

v_call: TRBV28
clone_size: NA
cdr3_length: 13
j_call: TRBJ2-7
d_call: NA
cdr3_nt: TGTGCCAGCAGTTTACCAGGGTCCTACGAGCAGTACTTC
cdr3_aa: CASSLPGSYEQYF

v_call: TRBV19
clone_size: NA
cdr3_length: 15
j_call: TRBJ2-4
d_call: TRBD1
cdr3_nt: TGTGCCAGTAGTATATGGGGACAGGGAGGGAACATTCAGTACTTC
cdr3_aa: CASSIWGQGGNIQYF

v_call: TRBV29-1
clone_size: NA
cdr3_length: 17
j_call: TRBJ2-3
d_call: NA
cdr3_nt: TGCAGCGTTGAAGATCAGGGCAGGGCTACTAGCACAGATACGCAGTATTTT
cdr3_aa: CSVEDQGRATSTDTQYF

v_call: TRBV7-9
clone_size: once
cdr3_length: 13
j_call: TRBJ1-1
d_call: NA
cdr3_nt: TGTGCCAGCAGCCCGCCGGGTCACACTGAAGCTTTCTTT
cdr3_aa: CASSPPGHTEAFF

v_call: TRBV29-1
clone_size: NA
cdr3_length: 15
j_call: TRBJ1-2
d_call: TRBD1
cdr3_nt: TGCAGCGTTGTCGGGGGACAGGGGGCGGGCTATGGCTACACCTTC
cdr3_aa: CSVVGGQGAGYGYTF

v_call: TRBV18
clone_size: NA
cdr3_length: 17
j_call: TRBJ2-5
d_call: TRBD2
cdr3_nt: TGTGCCAGCTCAACCCGACTAGCGGGGGTGACCCAAGAGACCCAGTACTTC
cdr3_aa: CASSTRLAGVTQETQYF

v_call: TRBV28
clone_size: NA
cdr3_length: 15
j_call: TRBJ2-1
d_call: TRBD1
cdr3_nt: TGTGCCAGCAGTTTATACAGGGGGCTCTACAATGAGCAGTTCTTC
cdr3_aa: CASSLYRGLYNEQFF

v_call: TRBV12-3/TRBV12-4
clone_size: NA
cdr3_length: 11
j_call: TRBJ1-2
d_call: NA
cdr3_nt: TGTGCCAGCAGTTCGGGTCAGGGCTACACCTTC
cdr3_aa: CASSSGQGYTF

v_call: TRBV5-1
clone_size: NA
cdr3_length: 12
j_call: TRBJ2-1
d_call: NA
cdr3_nt: TGCGCCAGCAGCTTGGTCAGATATGAGCAGTTCTTC
cdr3_aa: CASSLVRYEQFF

v_call: TRBV29-1
clone_size: NA
cdr3_length: 13
j_call: TRBJ2-1
d_call: TRBD1
cdr3_nt: TGCAGCGACCGGGACAGGGGGCACCATGAGCAGTTCTTC
cdr3_aa: CSDRDRGHHEQFF

v_call: TRBV18
clone_size: NA
cdr3_length: 14
j_call: TRBJ1-1
d_call: NA
cdr3_nt: TGTGCCAGCTCACCCCCGGGGGACTTCACTGAAGCTTTCTTT
cdr3_aa: CASSPPGDFTEAFF

v_call: TRBV27
clone_size: NA
cdr3_length: 16
j_call: TRBJ1-3
d_call: TRBD1
cdr3_nt: TGTGCCAGCAGGAGAGGTGACAGGGGCGCTGGAAACACCATATATTTT
cdr3_aa: CASRRGDRGAGNTIYF

v_call: TRBV19
clone_size: NA
cdr3_length: 19
j_call: TRBJ1-2
d_call: TRBD1
cdr3_nt: TGTGCCAGTAGGGCAACCGGGGGACAGGGCCCAGCCCTTAACTATGGCTACACCTTC
cdr3_aa: CASRATGGQGPALNYGYTF

v_call: TRBV18
clone_size: NA
cdr3_length: 16
j_call: TRBJ2-7
d_call: TRBD2
cdr3_nt: TGTGCCAGCTCATCCACTACTAGCGGGGTGTCCTACGAGCAGTACTTC
cdr3_aa: CASSSTTSGVSYEQYF

v_call: TRBV5-6
clone_size: NA
cdr3_length: 14
j_call: TRBJ2-1
d_call: NA
cdr3_nt: TGTGCCAGCAGCTCGCTAGGGAGTTACAATGAGCAGTTCTTC
cdr3_aa: CASSSLGSYNEQFF